This T cell receptor (beta chain) was retrieved from a study of T cells in localized non-small cell lung cancer. V dropped 0 bases and J dropped 4 bases, with 7 bases sitting between them. CDR1 is SQVTM and CDR2 is ANQGSEA in the germline V gene. CDR3 length equals 12 residues. Sequenced by immunoSEQ multiplex PCR; TCRdb stores in-frame clones only, minus some. The table has 86,000 or so clones, 80% to 90% seen once. J is TRBJ2-7 and V is TRBV29-1, with D unresolved. This specimen consisted of peripheral blood, obtained before any cancer treatment. The sequence came from a man aged 40 to 70 with stage I lung adenocarcinoma. The DNA for the CDR3 is TGCAGCGTTGAAGATTCAAATTACGAGCAGTACTTC. Its translation: CSVEDSNYEQYF.